Listed below are T cell receptor beta chains from one sample, sequenced in a study of sequential checkpoint blockade in melanoma. Assay used: immunoSEQ multiplex PCR; TCRdb lists only in-frame clones, some missing. Of about 27,000 clones in the sample, 60% to 85% were seen once. The sample was CD8+ T cells sorted from blood (inferred from file names), taken from a patient given nivolumab and ipilimumab in sequence. The receptors were sampled from a human donor with melanoma. The CDR3 runs from the conserved cysteine through the conserved F or W.

v_call,cdr3_aa
TRBV5-1,CASSTSGVTYEQYF
TRBV9,CASSPGTGYEQYF
TRBV27,CASSSGGSAGYTF
TRBV15,CATSRGSSGTGASYEQYF
TRBV5-3,CARSRDRAGYTEAFF
TRBV5-4,CASSSGQLSTDTQYF
TRBV4-1,CASSPAGDRAYGYTF
TRBV30,CAWSIGDSVYGYTF
TRBV29-1,CSVGRTSGDLQETQYF
TRBV5-6,CASSLGFGGSGANVLTF
TRBV19,CASRTTSEAFF
TRBV9,CASSDGQGATEAFF
TRBV4-3,CASSQDRNEQFF
TRBV4-3,CASSRPYEQYF
TRBV2,CASCLVRGTKETQYF
TRBV28,CATSTANTGELFF
TRBV18,CASSPWGEETQYF
TRBV2,CASSDPGRGTYEQYF
TRBV29-1,CSVDRRGDDPQTDTQYF
TRBV5-1,CASSWGIRGTEAFF
TRBV5-6,CASSPASKGLDVYEQYF
TRBV29-1,CSVEGGTYNEQFF
TRBV28,CASSPGTHTGNTIYF
TRBV29-1,CSLNRGTEAFF
TRBV28,CASGQGLISHEQYF
TRBV4-2,CASSPLAGVITDTQYF
TRBV27,CASSAGQTSTDTQYF
TRBV27,CASSPRLTGWEQYF
TRBV6-4,CASSDGLYNEQFF
TRBV6-6,CASSYRQAEVSTF
TRBV4-1,CASSQGGTGITGYTF
TRBV29-1,CSAPGQLTGELFF
TRBV7-3,CASSLSGGGADTQYF
TRBV27,CASSPVRDSNEKLFF
TRBV20-1,CSADRSYEQYF
TRBV4-1,CASSHYQGAQPPLHF
TRBV6-1,CASSLYEQYF
TRBV27,CASSFPTSGGPADTQYF
TRBV7-9,CASSLVEGYQETQYF
TRBV7-6,CASSLAGLTDTQYF
TRBV5-5,CASAFPGISGDTQYF
TRBV5-6,CATARKTSGNTIYF
TRBV28,CASSLFKTEPYEQYF
TRBV7-2,CASSLAHRVEGREKLFF
TRBV7-9,CASSPRDSYPSYNEQFF
TRBV19,CASSIGDSSYNEQFF
TRBV19,CASSLAGEGTGELFF
TRBV28,CASSLSAGGREEKLFF
TRBV7-9,CASSPKTTGTGASLF
TRBV15,CATSRDEGNTQYF
TRBV11-1,CASSLVGWRPETQYF
TRBV5-4,CASSLGLAGGDTQYF
TRBV27,CASSFRTGDYGYTF
TRBV28,CASSQGLGYEQYF
TRBV4-2,CASSRPRQGTYEQYF